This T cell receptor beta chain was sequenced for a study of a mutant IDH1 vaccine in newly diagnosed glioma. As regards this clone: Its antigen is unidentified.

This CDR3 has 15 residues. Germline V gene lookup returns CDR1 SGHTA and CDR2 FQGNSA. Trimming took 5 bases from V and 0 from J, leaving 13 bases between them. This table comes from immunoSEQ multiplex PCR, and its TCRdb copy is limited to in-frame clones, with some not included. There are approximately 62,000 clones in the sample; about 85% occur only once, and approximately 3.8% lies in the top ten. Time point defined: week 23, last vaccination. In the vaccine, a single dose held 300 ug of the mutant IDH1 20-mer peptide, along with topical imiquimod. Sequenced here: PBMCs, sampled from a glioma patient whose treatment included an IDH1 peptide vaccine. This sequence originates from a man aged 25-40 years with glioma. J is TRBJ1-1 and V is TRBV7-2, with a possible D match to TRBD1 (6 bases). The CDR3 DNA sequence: TGTGCCAGCAGCCCCTCCGGGACATTGAACACTGAAGCTTTCTTT. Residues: CASSPSGTLNTEAFF.